These 19 T cell receptor beta chains were all obtained from the same sample, sequenced in a study of T cell repertoires in cytomegalovirus infection. TCRdb itself ran the reads through MiXCR, one entry per CDR3 protein. The data hold around 530,000 distinct CDR3 sequences, with approximately 25% observed a single time. Specimen: PBMCs. These receptor sequences come from a human donor in good health (CMV status not recorded). Some clones in this sample may be carry-over from other donors' samples.

This clonotype was seen more than once but under ten times. This sequence joins TRBV6-5 and TRBJ2-3; D ambiguous. In germline, CDR1 is MNHEY, CDR2 SVGAGI. Trimming removed 4 bases from V and 5 bases from J, with 19 bases in between. CDR3 length equals 16 residues. The CDR3 loop is CASSSRPTGPEDTQYF. The CDR3, as DNA: TGTGCCAGCAGTTCTAGACCAACGGGCCCCGAAGATACGCAGTATTTT.

The chain recombines TRBV11-1 with TRBJ2-5, with unresolved D. The CDR3 length is 15 residues. The ends were cut back, 5 bases at V and 0 bases at J, with 13 bases in the middle. In germline, CDR1 is SGHAT, CDR2 FQDESV (reference sequence). DNA of the CDR3: TGTGCCAGCAGCCCCCATCGCGCGTACCAAGAGACCCAGTACTTC. Amino acid sequence: CASSPHRAYQETQYF.

V usage is TRBV6-2 or TRBV6-3 and J usage is TRBJ1-1; a possible D gene is TRBD1 (6 bases). The V gene lost 0 bases and the J gene lost 2 bases, with 25 bases spanning the gap. The CDR3 extends over 20 amino acids. Germline V gene data show CDR1 as MNHEY and CDR2 as SVGEGT. The CDR3 DNA is TGTGCCAGCAGTTACTCGAAGTCGAGCGGGCGGGGGGCCTTTAACACTGAAGCTTTCTTT. As protein: CASSYSKSSGRGAFNTEAFF.

The J gene is TRBJ2-1, the V gene TRBV20-1; D remains unclear. Germline lookup yields CDR1 DFQATT and CDR2 SNEGSKA (reference sequence). The CDR3 covers 12 residues. V was shortened by 3 bases and J by 12 bases, with 15 bases between the two germline ends. CDR3 nucleotides: TGCAGTGCTAGTACTGGAGCGCCGGGGCAGTTCTTC. Its translation is CSASTGAPGQFF.

The V call is TRBV30, the J call TRBJ1-2; D not resolved. Germline V gives CDR1 GTSNPN, CDR2 SVGIG (reference sequence). V was trimmed by 3 bases and J by 8 bases, leaving 19 bases between them. This CDR3 has 14 residues. CDR3 nucleotides: TGTGCCTGGAGCGGCCTCGAAGGGAGCGGGGGCTACACCTTC. Translating gives CAWSGLEGSGGYTF.

This clonotype was found a few times. The chain is built from TRBV6-5 and TRBJ1-5; 7 nucleotides agree with TRBD1. This CDR3 comprises 16 residues. With 4 bases clipped from V and 1 base from J, the junction kept 7 bases outside the gene matches. Germline lookup yields CDR1 MNHEY and CDR2 SVGAGI. CDR3 DNA sequence: TGTGCCAGCAGTTCCCGAGGGGGCAGAAGCAATCAGCCCCAGCATTTT. This encodes CASSSRGGRSNQPQHF.

The V gene is TRBV15, the J gene TRBJ2-6, with 7 positions matching TRBD1. CDR1 LNHNV and CDR2 YYDKDF come from the germline V gene (reference sequence). J gave up 0 bases and V 5 bases, and 7 bases lay outside the gene matches. The CDR3 is made up of 17 amino acids. The CDR3 DNA reads as TGTGCCACCAGCCGTGGACAGGAGAGCTCTGGGGCCAACGTCCTGACTTTC. Protein: CATSRGQESSGANVLTF.

The chain carries TRBV7-8 and TRBJ1-3; the D gene is possibly TRBD1 (6 bases). Germline V gives CDR1 SGHVS, CDR2 FQNEAQ. CDR3 length equals 16 residues. V shed 0 bases and J shed 4 bases, with 13 bases lying between them. This CDR3 is CASSLAHRVSGNTIYF. In DNA, the CDR3 is TGTGCCAGCAGCTTAGCTCACAGGGTGTCAGGAAACACCATATATTTT. The full variable domain, rest sourced from reference TRBV7-8 and TRBJ1-3, is GAGVSQSPRYKVAKRGQDVALRCDPISGHVSLFWYQQALGQGPEFLTYFQNEAQLDKSGLPSDRFFAERPEGSVSTLKIQRTQQEDSAVYLCASSLAHRVSGNTIYFGEGSWLTVV.

This clonotype was observed many times. The V gene is TRBV7-8, the J gene TRBJ2-1; no definite D call. The germline V gene has CDR1 SGHVS and CDR2 FQNEAQ. Trimming took 5 bases from V and 5 from J, leaving 10 bases between them. The CDR3 length is 13 residues. The CDR3 DNA follows: TGTGCCAGCAGCCGCCCCGAGAACAATGAGCAGTTCTTC. Residues: CASSRPENNEQFF.

A note on this clonotype: Since the CDR3 does not end with the conserved phenylalanine or tryptophan, this likely comes from a read error. This chain links TRBV6-4 with TRBJ2-1, with 9 bases identical to TRBD2. Germline V gene data show CDR1 as MRHNA and CDR2 as SNTAGT. The CDR3 spans 15 residues. Trimming at V came to 2 bases and at J to 7 bases, leaving 6 bases not matched to a gene. This CDR3 is CASSDRAGGPNEQFS. DNA for the CDR3: TGTGCCAGCAGTGACAGGGCGGGAGGGCCGAATGAGCAGTTCTCC.

This rearrangement joins TRBV6-1 to TRBJ2-7; 7 bases align to TRBD1. CDR1 and CDR2 from the germline V gene are MNHNS and SASEGT. The V and J ends lost 4 bases and 2 bases, in that order; junction bases with no gene match: 2. The length of the CDR3 is 13 residues. CDR3 in DNA: TGTGCCAGCAGTGTCCAGGGGGCCTACGAGCAGTACGTC. It yields the protein CASSVQGAYEQYV.

This clonotype has ten or more counts. The J gene is TRBJ2-5, the V gene TRBV7-2; 7 bases agree with TRBD2. V lost 1 base, J lost 4 bases, and 9 bases stayed unmatched. CDR3 length equals 16 residues. CDR1 and CDR2 from the germline V gene are SGHTA and FQGNSA. The CDR3 DNA reads TGTGCCAGCAGCTTAGGGTTGCTAGCGGAGGGAGAGACCCAGTACTTC. This translates into CASSLGLLAEGETQYF.

This clonotype showed up many times. This rearrangement joins TRBV7-9 to TRBJ2-5; the D call may be TRBD1 or TRBD2 (5 bases each). CDR1 and CDR2 from the germline V gene are SEHNR and FQNEAQ (reference sequence). The CDR3 spans 13 residues. The germline V and J ends were trimmed by 4 bases and 4 bases, with 10 bases remaining between them. Here the CDR3 reads CASSSGTSETQYF. CDR3 in DNA: TGTGCCAGCAGCTCGGGGACGTCAGAGACCCAGTACTTC.

This clonotype was recorded a few times. The chain is built from TRBV6-1 and TRBJ2-2; 7 bases fit TRBD2. Per the germline V gene, CDR1 is MNHNS and CDR2 is SASEGT. Trimming took 7 bases from V and 4 from J; bases not matched to a gene: 15. The CDR3 extends over 17 amino acids. CDR3 in DNA: TGTGCCAGCAACACCGGAGGGGCGGGAGATAGCACCGGGGAGCTGTTTTTT. Translated: CASNTGGAGDSTGELFF.

V usage is TRBV20-1 and J usage is TRBJ1-1; D gene uncertain. CDR1 is DFQATT and CDR2 is SNEGSKA in the germline V gene (reference sequence). Trimming removed 6 bases at V and 1 base at J, with 9 bases between. The CDR3 runs to 12 residues. In DNA form, the CDR3 reads TGCAGTGCCCTTTGGGAGAACACTGAAGCTTTCTTT. The encoded protein is CSALWENTEAFF.

A few counts support this clonotype. V and J are TRBV18 and TRBJ2-2; D is perhaps TRBD1 or TRBD2 (5 bases each). There are 14 residues in the CDR3. In germline, CDR1 is KGHSH, CDR2 LQKENI. The V end lost 1 base, the J end lost 7 bases, and 10 bases lay between the germline ends. The CDR3 loop reads CASSPLGPNGELFF. CDR3 nucleotide sequence: TGTGCCAGCTCACCACTGGGACCTAACGGGGAGCTGTTTTTT.

This clonotype occurred many times. J is TRBJ1-2 and V is TRBV7-2; TRBD1 aligns across 9 bases. Germline trimming cut 5 bases from V and 4 bases from J; bases unmatched to any gene: 14. Germline V gene data show CDR1 as SGHTA and CDR2 as FQGNSA. The CDR3 has 17 residues. For the CDR3, the DNA is TGTGCCAGCAGCCCACGTCGAACCGGGACAGGGCCCTATGGCTACACCTTC. Protein product: CASSPRRTGTGPYGYTF. The full variable domain, its missing parts supplied by reference TRBV7-2 and TRBJ1-2, is GAGVSQSPSNKVTEKGKDVELRCDPISGHTALYWYRQSLGQGLEFLIYFQGNSAPDKSGLPSDRFSAERTGGSVSTLTIQRTQQEDSAVYLCASSPRRTGTGPYGYTFGSGTRLTVV.

The chain employs TRBV7-9 and TRBJ2-1, with TRBD2 matching over 8 bases. The CDR3 runs to 15 residues. The germline V gene encodes CDR1 SEHNR and CDR2 FQNEAQ (reference sequence). With 1 base clipped from V and 6 bases from J, the junction kept 5 bases outside the gene matches. Here the CDR3 reads CASSLVAGYPNEQFF. In DNA, the CDR3 is TGTGCCAGCAGCTTAGTAGCGGGATACCCCAATGAGCAGTTCTTC.

This chain joins TRBV12-3 or TRBV12-4 and TRBJ2-3; D is undetermined. Trimming left V 4 bases short and J 4 bases short, with 18 bases between. This CDR3 region has 16 residues. In nucleotides, the CDR3 is TGTGCCAGCAGTTCTCGACCTGACGTAGAGGCAGATACGCAGTATTTT. Translated: CASSSRPDVEADTQYF.